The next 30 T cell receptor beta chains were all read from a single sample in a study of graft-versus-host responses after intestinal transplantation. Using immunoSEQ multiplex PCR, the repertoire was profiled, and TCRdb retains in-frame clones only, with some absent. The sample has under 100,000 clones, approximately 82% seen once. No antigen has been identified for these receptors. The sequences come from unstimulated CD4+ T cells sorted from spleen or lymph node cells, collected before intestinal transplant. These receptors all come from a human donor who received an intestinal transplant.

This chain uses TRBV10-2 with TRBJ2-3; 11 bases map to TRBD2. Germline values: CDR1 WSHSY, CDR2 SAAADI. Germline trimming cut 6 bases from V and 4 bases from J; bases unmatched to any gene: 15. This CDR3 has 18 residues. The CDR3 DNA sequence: TGCGCCAGCAGCCGACCCTTAAGTCCTAGCGGGAGGTCAGATACGCAGTATTTT. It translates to CASSRPLSPSGRSDTQYF.

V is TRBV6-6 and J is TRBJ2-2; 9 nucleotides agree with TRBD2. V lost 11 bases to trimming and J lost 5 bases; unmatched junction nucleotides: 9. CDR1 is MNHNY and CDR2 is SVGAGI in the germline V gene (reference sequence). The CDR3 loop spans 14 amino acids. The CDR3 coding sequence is TGTGCCGTCGATAGCGGGAGTAGGACCGGGGAGCTGTTTTTT. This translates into CAVDSGSRTGELFF.

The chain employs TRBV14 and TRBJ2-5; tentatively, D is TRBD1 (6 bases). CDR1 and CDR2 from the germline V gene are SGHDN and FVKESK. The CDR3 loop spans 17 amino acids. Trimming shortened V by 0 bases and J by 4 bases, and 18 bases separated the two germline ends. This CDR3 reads CASSQDLLGARRETQYF. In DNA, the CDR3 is TGTGCCAGCAGCCAAGATTTATTGGGGGCCCGGCGAGAGACCCAGTACTTC.

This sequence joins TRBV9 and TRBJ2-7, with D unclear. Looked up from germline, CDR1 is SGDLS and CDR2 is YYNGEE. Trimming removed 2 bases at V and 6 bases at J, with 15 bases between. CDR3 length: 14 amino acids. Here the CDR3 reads CASSVIGNSGEQYF. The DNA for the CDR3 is TGTGCCAGCAGCGTCATAGGAAATTCGGGCGAGCAGTACTTC.

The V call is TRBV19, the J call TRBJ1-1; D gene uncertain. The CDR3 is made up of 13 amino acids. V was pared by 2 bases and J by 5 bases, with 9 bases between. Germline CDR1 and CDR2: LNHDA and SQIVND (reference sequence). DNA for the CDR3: TGTGCCAGTAGTATAAGCGCGGGTACTGAAGCTTTCTTT. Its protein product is CASSISAGTEAFF. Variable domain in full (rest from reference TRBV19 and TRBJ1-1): DGGITQSPKYLFRKEGQNVTLSCEQNLNHDAMYWYRQDPGQGLRLIYYSQIVNDFQKGDIAEGYSVSREKKESFPLTVTSAQKNPTAFYLCASSISAGTEAFFGQGTRLTVV.

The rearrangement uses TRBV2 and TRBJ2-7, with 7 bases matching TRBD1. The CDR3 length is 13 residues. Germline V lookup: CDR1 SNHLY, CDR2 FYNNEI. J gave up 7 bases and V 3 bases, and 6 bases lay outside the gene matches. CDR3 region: CASSDGQVGEQYF. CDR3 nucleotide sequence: TGTGCCAGCAGTGATGGACAGGTGGGGGAGCAGTACTTC.

The CDR3 protein is CASNQGDQRYEQYF. For the CDR3, the DNA is TGTGCCAGCAATCAAGGGGATCAGAGGTACGAGCAGTACTTC. V is TRBV28 and J is TRBJ2-7; TRBD1 is a possible D gene (5 bases). Germline V lookup: CDR1 MDHEN, CDR2 SYDVKM. The CDR3 covers 14 residues. The V and J ends lost 7 bases and 4 bases respectively, with 17 bases between them.

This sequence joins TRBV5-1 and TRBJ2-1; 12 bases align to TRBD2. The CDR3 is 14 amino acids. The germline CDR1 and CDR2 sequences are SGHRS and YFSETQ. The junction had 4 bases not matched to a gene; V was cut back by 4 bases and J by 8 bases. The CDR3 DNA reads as TGCGCCAGCAGCCCGACTAGCGGGGGTGATGAGCAGTTCTTC. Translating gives CASSPTSGGDEQFF. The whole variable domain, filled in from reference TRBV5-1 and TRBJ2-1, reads KAGVTQTPRYLIKTRGQQVTLSCSPISGHRSVSWYQQTPGQGLQFLFEYFSETQRNKGNFPGRFSGRQFSNSRSEMNVSTLELGDSALYLCASSPTSGGDEQFFGPGTRLTVL.

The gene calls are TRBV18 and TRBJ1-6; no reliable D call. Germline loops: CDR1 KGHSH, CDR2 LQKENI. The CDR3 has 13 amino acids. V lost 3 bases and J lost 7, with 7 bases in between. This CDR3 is CASSPTENSPLHF. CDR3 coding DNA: TGTGCCAGCTCACCTACAGAGAATTCACCCCTCCACTTT.

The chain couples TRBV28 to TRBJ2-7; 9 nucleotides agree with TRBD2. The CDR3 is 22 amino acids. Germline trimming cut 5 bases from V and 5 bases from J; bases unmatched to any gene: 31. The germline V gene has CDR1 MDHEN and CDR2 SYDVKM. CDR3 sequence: CASSPRQWLAGTKGWGFNEQYF. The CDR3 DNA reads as TGTGCCAGCAGTCCCCGCCAGTGGCTAGCGGGAACGAAGGGGTGGGGGTTCAACGAGCAGTACTTC.

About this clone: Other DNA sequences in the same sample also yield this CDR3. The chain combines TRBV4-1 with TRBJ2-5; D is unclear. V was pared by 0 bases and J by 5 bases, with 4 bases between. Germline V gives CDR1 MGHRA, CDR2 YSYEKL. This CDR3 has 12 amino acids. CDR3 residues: CASSQERETQYF. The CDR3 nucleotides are TGCGCCAGCAGCCAAGAGCGGGAGACCCAGTACTTC.

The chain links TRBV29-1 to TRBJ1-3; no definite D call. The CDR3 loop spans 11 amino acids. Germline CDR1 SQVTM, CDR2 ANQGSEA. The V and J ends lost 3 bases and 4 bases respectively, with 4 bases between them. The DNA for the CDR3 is TGCAGCGTTGAGCGGGGAAACACCATATATTTT. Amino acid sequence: CSVERGNTIYF.

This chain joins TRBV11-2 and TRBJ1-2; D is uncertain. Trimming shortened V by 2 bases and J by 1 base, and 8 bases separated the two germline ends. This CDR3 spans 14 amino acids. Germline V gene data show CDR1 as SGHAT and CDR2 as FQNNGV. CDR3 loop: CASSLNSINYGYTF. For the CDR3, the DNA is TGTGCCAGCAGCTTAAACAGCATTAACTATGGCTACACCTTC.

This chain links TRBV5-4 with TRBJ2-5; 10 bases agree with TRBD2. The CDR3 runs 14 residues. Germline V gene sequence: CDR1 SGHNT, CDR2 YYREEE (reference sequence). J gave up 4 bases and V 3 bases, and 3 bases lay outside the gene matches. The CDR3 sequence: CASSSRTSGETQYF. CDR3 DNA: TGTGCCAGCAGCTCAAGGACTAGCGGAGAGACCCAGTACTTC.

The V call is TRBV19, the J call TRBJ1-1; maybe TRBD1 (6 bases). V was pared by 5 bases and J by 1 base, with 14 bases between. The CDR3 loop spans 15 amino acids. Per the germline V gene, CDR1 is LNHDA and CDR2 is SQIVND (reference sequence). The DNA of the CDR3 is TGTGCCAGTAGTCCCCGGACAGCTAGGAACACTGAAGCTTTCTTT. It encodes CASSPRTARNTEAFF.

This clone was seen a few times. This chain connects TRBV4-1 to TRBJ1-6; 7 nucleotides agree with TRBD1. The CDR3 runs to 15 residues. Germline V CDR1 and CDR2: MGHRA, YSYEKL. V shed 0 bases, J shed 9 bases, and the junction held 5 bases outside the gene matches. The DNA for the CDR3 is TGCGCCAGCAGCCAAGAAGAACAGGGGATTTCACCCCTCCACTTT. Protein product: CASSQEEQGISPLHF.

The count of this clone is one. The CDR3 protein is CATSRDTGGEQFF. The CDR3 region has the DNA TGTGCCACCAGCAGAGACACAGGGGGCGAGCAGTTCTTC. V and J are TRBV15 and TRBJ2-1; 9 bases fit TRBD1. The CDR3 length is 13 residues. Germline V gene lookup returns CDR1 LNHNV and CDR2 YYDKDF (reference sequence). V lost 0 bases to trimming and J lost 10 bases; unmatched junction nucleotides: 1.

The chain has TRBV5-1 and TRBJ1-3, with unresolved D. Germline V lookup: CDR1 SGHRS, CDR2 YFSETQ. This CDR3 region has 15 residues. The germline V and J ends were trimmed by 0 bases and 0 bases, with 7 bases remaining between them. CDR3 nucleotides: TGCGCCAGCAGCTTGGAAGGAGGCTCTGGAAACACCATATATTTT. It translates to CASSLEGGSGNTIYF. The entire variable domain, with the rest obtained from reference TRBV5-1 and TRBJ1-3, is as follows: KAGVTQTPRYLIKTRGQQVTLSCSPISGHRSVSWYQQTPGQGLQFLFEYFSETQRNKGNFPGRFSGRQFSNSRSEMNVSTLELGDSALYLCASSLEGGSGNTIYFGEGSWLTVV.

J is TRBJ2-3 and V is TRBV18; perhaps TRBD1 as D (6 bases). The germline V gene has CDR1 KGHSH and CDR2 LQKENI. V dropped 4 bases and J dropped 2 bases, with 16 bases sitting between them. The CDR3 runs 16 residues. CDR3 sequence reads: CASSHLTGRLTDTQYF. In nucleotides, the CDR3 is TGTGCCAGCTCACACTTAACAGGGAGACTCACAGATACGCAGTATTTT.

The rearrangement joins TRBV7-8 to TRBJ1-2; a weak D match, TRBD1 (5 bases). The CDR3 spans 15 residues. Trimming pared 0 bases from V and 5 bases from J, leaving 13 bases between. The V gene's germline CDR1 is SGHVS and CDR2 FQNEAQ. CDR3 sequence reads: CASSLAPAGIYGYTF. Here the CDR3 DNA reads TGTGCCAGCAGCTTAGCGCCCGCAGGGATATATGGCTACACCTTC.

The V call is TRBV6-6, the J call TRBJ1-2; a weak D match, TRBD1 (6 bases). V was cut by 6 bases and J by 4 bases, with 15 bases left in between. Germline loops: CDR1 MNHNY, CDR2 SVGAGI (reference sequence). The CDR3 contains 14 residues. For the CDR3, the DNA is TGTGCCAGCAGCCCCCAGGGGATGAGCTATGGCTACACCTTC. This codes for CASSPQGMSYGYTF.

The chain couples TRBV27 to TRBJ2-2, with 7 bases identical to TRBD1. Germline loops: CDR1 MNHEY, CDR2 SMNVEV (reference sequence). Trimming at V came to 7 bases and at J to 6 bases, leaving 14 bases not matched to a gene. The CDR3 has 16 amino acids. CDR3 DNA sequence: TGTGCCAGCACATCTTGGGGACAGTTAGTGGCCGGGGAGCTGTTTTTT. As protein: CASTSWGQLVAGELFF.

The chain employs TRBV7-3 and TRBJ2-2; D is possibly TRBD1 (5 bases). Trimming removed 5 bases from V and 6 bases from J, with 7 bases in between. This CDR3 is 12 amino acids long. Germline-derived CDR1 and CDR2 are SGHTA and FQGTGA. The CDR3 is CASSPGSGELFF. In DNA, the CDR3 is TGTGCCAGCAGCCCAGGGTCCGGGGAGCTGTTTTTT.

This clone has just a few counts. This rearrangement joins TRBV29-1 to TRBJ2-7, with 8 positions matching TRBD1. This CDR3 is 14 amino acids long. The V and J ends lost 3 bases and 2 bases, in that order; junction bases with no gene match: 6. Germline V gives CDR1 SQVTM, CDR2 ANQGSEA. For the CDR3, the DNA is TGCAGCGTTGATTCCGGGACAGGTACCTACGAGCAGTACTTC. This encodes CSVDSGTGTYEQYF.

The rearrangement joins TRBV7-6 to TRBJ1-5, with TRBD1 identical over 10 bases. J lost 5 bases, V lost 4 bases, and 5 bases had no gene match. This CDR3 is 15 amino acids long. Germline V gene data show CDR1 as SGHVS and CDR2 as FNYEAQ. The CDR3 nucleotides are TGTGCCAGCAGCTCGGGGACAGGGGCGGATCAGCCCCAGCATTTT. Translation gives CASSSGTGADQPQHF.

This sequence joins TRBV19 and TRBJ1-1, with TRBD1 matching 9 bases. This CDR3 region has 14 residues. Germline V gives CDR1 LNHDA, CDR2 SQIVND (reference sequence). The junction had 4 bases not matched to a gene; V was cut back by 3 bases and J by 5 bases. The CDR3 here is CASSILTGGTEAFF. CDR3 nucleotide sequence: TGTGCCAGTAGTATCCTGACAGGGGGGACTGAAGCTTTCTTT.

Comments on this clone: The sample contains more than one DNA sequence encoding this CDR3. The chain's CDR3 is CASSSDSLYGYTF. The CDR3 coding sequence is TGCGCCAGCAGCTCGGACAGCCTCTATGGCTACACCTTC. The rearrangement joins TRBV5-1 to TRBJ1-2; D possibly corresponds to TRBD1 (6 bases). This CDR3 has 13 residues. CDR1 is SGHRS, CDR2 YFSETQ, per germline. The V end was cut by 3 bases, the J end by 4 bases, with 10 bases between. Complete variable domain (other parts from reference TRBV5-1 and TRBJ1-2): KAGVTQTPRYLIKTRGQQVTLSCSPISGHRSVSWYQQTPGQGLQFLFEYFSETQRNKGNFPGRFSGRQFSNSRSEMNVSTLELGDSALYLCASSSDSLYGYTFGSGTRLTVV.

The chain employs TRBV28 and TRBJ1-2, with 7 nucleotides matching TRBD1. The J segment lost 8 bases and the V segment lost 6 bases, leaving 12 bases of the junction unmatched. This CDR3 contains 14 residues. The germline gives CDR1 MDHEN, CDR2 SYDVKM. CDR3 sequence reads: CASSSVKGAKGYTF. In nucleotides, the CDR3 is TGTGCCAGCAGCTCGGTTAAGGGGGCAAAGGGCTACACCTTC.

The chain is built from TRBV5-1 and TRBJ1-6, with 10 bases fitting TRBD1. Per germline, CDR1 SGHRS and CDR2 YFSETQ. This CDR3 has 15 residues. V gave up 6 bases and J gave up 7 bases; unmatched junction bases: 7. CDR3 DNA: TGCGCCAGCACCCGGACAGGGGGATGGAATTCACCCCTCCACTTT. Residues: CASTRTGGWNSPLHF.

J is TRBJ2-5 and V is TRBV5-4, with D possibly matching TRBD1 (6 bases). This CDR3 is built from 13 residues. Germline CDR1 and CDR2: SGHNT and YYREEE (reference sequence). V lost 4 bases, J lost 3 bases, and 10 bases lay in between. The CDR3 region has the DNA TGTGCCAGCAGCCCTCACAGGGAAGAGACCCAGTACTTC. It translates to CASSPHREETQYF.